Listed below are T cell receptor beta chains from one sample, sequenced in a study of blood T cell repertoires in COVID-19. Assay used: immunoSEQ multiplex PCR; TCRdb lists only in-frame clones, some missing. This sample carries about 24,000 clones, about four fifths of them seen once, and the ten largest clones take approximately 7%. The sequenced sample consisted of peripheral blood. Receptors originate from a man between 50 and 59 years old with COVID-19, enrolled during active disease. The CDR3 runs from the conserved cysteine through the conserved F or W. A D gene is named only where the DNA matches it firmly. Clone size appears in some rows only: once, few, many, or a class for an expanded clone.

J: TRBJ2-3; length: 14; D: TRBD1; V: TRBV27; size: NA; CDR3: CASGMGQGLDTQYF; DNA: TGTGCCAGCGGCATGGGACAGGGGTTAGATACGCAGTATTTT
J: TRBJ2-7; length: 13; D: NA; V: TRBV30; size: NA; CDR3: CAWSTRQGSEQYF; DNA: TGTGCCTGGAGTACCCGCCAGGGAAGCGAGCAGTACTTC
J: TRBJ2-7; length: 11; D: NA; V: TRBV20-1; size: NA; CDR3: CSATQGSKQYF; DNA: TGCAGTGCTACCCAGGGGTCCAAGCAGTACTTC
J: TRBJ2-7; length: 14; D: NA; V: TRBV11-2; size: few; CDR3: CASSKEMGAREQYF; DNA: TGTGCCAGCAGCAAAGAGATGGGGGCGCGGGAGCAGTACTTC
J: TRBJ2-7; length: 16; D: NA; V: TRBV4-1; size: NA; CDR3: CASSHDVFGETYEQYF; DNA: TGCGCCAGCAGCCATGATGTATTTGGGGAGACCTACGAGCAGTACTTC
J: TRBJ1-4; length: 14; D: TRBD1; V: TRBV27; size: NA; CDR3: CASRSGGTNEKLFF; DNA: TGTGCCAGCAGGTCAGGGGGAACTAATGAAAAACTGTTTTTT
J: TRBJ1-3; length: 14; D: NA; V: TRBV30; size: NA; CDR3: CAWRAILSGNTIYF; DNA: TGTGCCTGGAGAGCCATTCTCTCTGGAAACACCATATATTTT
J: TRBJ1-2; length: 14; D: TRBD1; V: TRBV5-8; size: NA; CDR3: CASSLDRDFYGYTF; DNA: TGTGCCAGCAGCTTAGACAGGGACTTCTATGGCTACACCTTC
J: TRBJ2-5; length: 18; D: TRBD2; V: TRBV6-1; size: NA; CDR3: CASSEIKDLGGNGETQYF; DNA: TGTGCCAGCAGTGAAATTAAGGATTTGGGAGGGAATGGGGAGACCCAGTACTTC
J: TRBJ1-5; length: 15; D: NA; V: TRBV7-9; size: NA; CDR3: CASSQGSTSNQPQHF; DNA: TGTGCCAGCAGCCAGGGGAGCACTAGCAATCAGCCCCAGCATTTT
J: TRBJ1-4; length: 13; D: NA; V: TRBV28; size: NA; CDR3: CASREGGSEKLFF; DNA: TGTGCCAGCCGCGAGGGCGGTTCTGAAAAACTGTTTTTT
J: TRBJ1-6; length: 15; D: NA; V: TRBV9; size: NA; CDR3: CASSPLGGGNSPLHF; DNA: TGTGCCAGCAGCCCCCTGGGGGGAGGCAATTCACCCCTCCACTTT
J: TRBJ2-7; length: 13; D: TRBD1; V: TRBV18; size: NA; CDR3: CASSGDSLLEQYF; DNA: TGTGCCAGCTCAGGGGACAGCCTCCTGGAGCAGTACTTC
J: TRBJ2-2; length: 15; D: TRBD2; V: TRBV5-6; size: once; CDR3: CASSLGLAVAGELFF; DNA: TGTGCCAGCAGCCTGGGACTAGCAGTAGCCGGGGAGCTGTTTTTT
J: TRBJ2-1; length: 15; D: TRBD2; V: TRBV9; size: NA; CDR3: CASSAGREANNEQFF; DNA: TGTGCCAGCAGCGCAGGGCGGGAGGCCAACAATGAGCAGTTCTTC
J: TRBJ2-1; length: 14; D: TRBD2; V: TRBV6-5; size: NA; CDR3: CASSSRLADNEQFF; DNA: TGTGCCAGCAGTTCGCGACTAGCGGACAATGAGCAGTTCTTC
J: TRBJ2-3; length: 15; D: NA; V: TRBV10-3; size: NA; CDR3: CAISESPGSADTQYF; DNA: TGTGCCATCAGTGAGTCGCCAGGTTCTGCAGATACGCAGTATTTT
J: TRBJ1-2; length: 11; D: NA; V: TRBV6-2/TRBV6-3; size: medium-sized; CDR3: CASSYPIGYTF; DNA: TGTGCCAGCAGTTACCCTATTGGCTACACCTTC